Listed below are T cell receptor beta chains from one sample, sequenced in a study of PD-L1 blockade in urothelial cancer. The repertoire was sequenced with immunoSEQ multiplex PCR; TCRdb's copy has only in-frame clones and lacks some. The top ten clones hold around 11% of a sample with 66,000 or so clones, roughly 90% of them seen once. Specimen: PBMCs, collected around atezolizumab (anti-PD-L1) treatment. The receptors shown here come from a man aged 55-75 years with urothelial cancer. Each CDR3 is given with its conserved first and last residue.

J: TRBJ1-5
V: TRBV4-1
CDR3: CASSLGQGGSNQPQHF

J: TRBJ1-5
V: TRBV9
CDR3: CASSAGQGPNQPQHF

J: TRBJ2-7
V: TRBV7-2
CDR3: CASSLDRPLSYEQYF

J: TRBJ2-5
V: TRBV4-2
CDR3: CASSRTSGDFGTQYF

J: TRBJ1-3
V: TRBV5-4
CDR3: CASSLIGSGNTIYF

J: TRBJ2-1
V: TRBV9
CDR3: CASSLGSGGYNEQFF

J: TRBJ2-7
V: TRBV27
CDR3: CASSFSSGGTYEQYF

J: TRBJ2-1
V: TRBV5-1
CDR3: CASSPGQGGYNEQFF

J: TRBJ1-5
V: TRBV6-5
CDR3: CASSYSNRGNQPQHF

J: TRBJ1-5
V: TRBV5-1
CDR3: CASSWTPGQPQHF

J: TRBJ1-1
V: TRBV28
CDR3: CASRDQGAEAFF

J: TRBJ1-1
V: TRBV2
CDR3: CASSQDWNTEAFF

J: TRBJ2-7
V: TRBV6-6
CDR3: CASSWAETRSYEQYF

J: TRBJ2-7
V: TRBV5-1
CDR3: CASSLESSGRAEQYF

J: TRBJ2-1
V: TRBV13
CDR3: CASSDGGINEQFF

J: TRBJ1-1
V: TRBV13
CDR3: CASSPRKTGSTEAFF

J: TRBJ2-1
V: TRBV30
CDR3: CAWSVSGGAVEQFF

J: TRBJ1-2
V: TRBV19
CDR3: CASSRVGIDYGYTF

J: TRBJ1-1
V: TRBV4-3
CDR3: CASSQDPARVEAFF

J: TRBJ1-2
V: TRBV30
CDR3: CAWKGAGGYTF

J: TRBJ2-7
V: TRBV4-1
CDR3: CASSQEPGPEQYF

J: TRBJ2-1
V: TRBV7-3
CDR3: CASSLSGVQGSEQFF

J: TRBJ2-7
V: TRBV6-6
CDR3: CASRRGTSGDYEQYF

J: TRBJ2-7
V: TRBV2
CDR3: CASSEGAGGSYEQYF

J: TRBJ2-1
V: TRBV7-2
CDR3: CASSFGQGGEQFF

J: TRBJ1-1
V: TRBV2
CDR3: CASSRDRGYTNTEAFF

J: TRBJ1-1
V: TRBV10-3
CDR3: CATTGTGDTEAFF

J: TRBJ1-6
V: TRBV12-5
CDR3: CASGGSYNSPLHF

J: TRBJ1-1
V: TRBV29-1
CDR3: CSVYRGENTEAFF

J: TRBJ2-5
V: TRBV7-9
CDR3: CASSRDRRETQYF

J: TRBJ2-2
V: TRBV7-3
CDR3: CASSAPEQGRTGELFF

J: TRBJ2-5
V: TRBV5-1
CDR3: CASSHGTGEETQYF

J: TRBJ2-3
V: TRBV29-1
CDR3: CSVDPNPGTQYF

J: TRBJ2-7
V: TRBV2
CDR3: CASSVTYEQYF

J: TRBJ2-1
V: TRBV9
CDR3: CASSVEGLAGLSSYNEQFF